A single sample gave rise to the 20 T cell receptor beta chains below, sequenced in a study of identical twins. TCRdb reanalysed the 5' RACE reads using MiXCR and keeps one entry per CDR3 protein. The table lists 1.5 million to 2 million distinct CDR3 sequences, about 32% of them singletons. The sequenced sample was cord blood. Receptor source: a newborn girl in good health.

This chain joins TRBV28 and TRBJ2-4, with 10 bases lining up with TRBD2. Germline trimming cut 3 bases from V and 0 bases from J; bases unmatched to any gene: 5. Germline V gene sequence: CDR1 MDHEN, CDR2 SYDVKM. This CDR3 spans 17 amino acids. CDR3 sequence (DNA): TGTGCCAGCAGTTTTCGACTAGCGGGCCTAGCCAAAAACATTCAGTACTTC. It yields the protein CASSFRLAGLAKNIQYF.

This clonotype has a handful of counts. The chain is built from TRBV20-1 and TRBJ2-5, with 10 positions matching TRBD1. The DNA end lines up better with TRBJ2-7; the J call may be wrong. This CDR3 has 11 residues. Germline V CDR1 and CDR2: DFQATT, SNEGSKA (reference sequence). The CDR3 reads CSAWTGGEQYF. In DNA, the CDR3 is TGCAGTGCCTGGACAGGGGGCGAGCAGTACTTC.

The chain combines TRBV3-1 with TRBJ2-5, with 10 bases fitting TRBD2. This CDR3 is 18 amino acids long. Per the germline V gene, CDR1 is LGHDT and CDR2 is YNNKEL (reference sequence). Trimming took 0 bases from V and 11 from J; bases not matched to a gene: 18. The DNA of the CDR3 is TGTGCCAGCAGCCAAGACGAGACTGGACTAGCGGAGGATTTTGAGCAGTACTTC. Protein product: CASSQDETGLAEDFEQYF.

V is TRBV9 and J is TRBJ2-5, with D perhaps TRBD1 or TRBD2 (6 bases each). Germline assignment: CDR1 SGDLS and CDR2 YYNGEE. V lost 3 bases, J lost 5 bases, and 11 bases lay in between. The CDR3 is 13 residues long. The chain's CDR3 is CASSAQGRETQYF. CDR3 in DNA: TGTGCCAGCAGCGCTCAGGGGAGGGAGACCCAGTACTTC. Variable domain in full (rest from reference TRBV9 and TRBJ2-5): DSGVTQTPKHLITATGQRVTLRCSPRSGDLSVYWYQQSLDQGLQFLIQYYNGEERAKGNILERFSAQQFPDLHSELNLSSLELGDSALYFCASSAQGRETQYFGPGTRLLVL.

The chain links TRBV6-1 to TRBJ2-1; D gene uncertain. V lost 6 bases to trimming and J lost 0 bases, with 6 bases between them. The CDR3 extends over 13 amino acids. Germline assignment: CDR1 MNHNS and CDR2 SASEGT. The CDR3 nucleotides read TGTGCCAGCAGAGTACGCTCCTACAATGAGCAGTTCTTC. Encoded protein: CASRVRSYNEQFF.

V and J are TRBV5-6 and TRBJ1-2; 7 nucleotides align to TRBD1. Trimming at V came to 3 bases and at J to 4 bases, leaving 9 bases not matched to a gene. The CDR3 is made up of 15 amino acids. Looked up from germline, CDR1 is SGHDT and CDR2 is YYEEEE. The CDR3 sequence is CASSWGRQGSYGYTF. CDR3 DNA sequence: TGTGCCAGCAGCTGGGGGCGACAGGGCTCCTATGGCTACACCTTC.

This clonotype was counted between two and nine times. The J gene is TRBJ1-1, the V gene TRBV29-1, with D possibly being TRBD1 (6 bases). CDR3 size: 15 residues. The ends were cut back, 0 bases at V and 5 bases at J, with 16 bases in the middle. From germline, CDR1 is SQVTM and CDR2 ANQGSEA. The CDR3 loop is CSVEDPGGRGTEAFF. CDR3 nucleotide sequence: TGCAGCGTTGAAGATCCGGGGGGAAGGGGGACTGAAGCTTTCTTT.

This clonotype has ten or more counts. The rearrangement uses TRBV12-3 or TRBV12-4 and TRBJ2-6; no clear D gene. The CDR3 is 17 amino acids. Trimming stripped 3 bases from V and 0 bases from J, with 12 bases between. CDR3 sequence reads: CASSLGGRTSGANVLTF. The CDR3 nucleotides are TGTGCCAGCAGTTTGGGCGGTCGAACCTCTGGGGCCAACGTCCTGACTTTC.

This clonotype turned up a few times. This chain uses TRBV4-1 with TRBJ2-7; D unclear. The CDR3 consists of 16 residues. The germline V gene encodes CDR1 MGHRA and CDR2 YSYEKL. The germline V and J ends were trimmed by 1 base and 0 bases, with 13 bases remaining between them. CDR3 amino acids: CASSQGMLGYSYEQYF. CDR3 in DNA: TGCGCCAGCAGCCAAGGGATGCTCGGTTACTCCTACGAGCAGTACTTC.

The count of this clonotype is one. The V gene is TRBV27, the J gene TRBJ2-1; 8 bases match TRBD2. The ends lost 6 bases at V and 7 bases at J; junction bases unmatched: 14. CDR3 length: 16 residues. CDR1 and CDR2 (germline): MNHEY, SMNVEV (reference sequence). Here the CDR3 DNA reads TGTGCCAGCAGCTTTTTAGAGGGACTAGGGGGAAATGAGCAGTTCTTC. Residues: CASSFLEGLGGNEQFF.

CDR3 bases: TGCAGTGCCGAGGAGACCGGGGAGCTGTTTTTT. This gives the protein CSAEETGELFF. The chain couples TRBV20-1 to TRBJ2-2; D not certain. The V and J ends lost 6 bases and 5 bases respectively, with 7 bases between them. CDR3 size: 11 residues. The germline CDR1 and CDR2 sequences are DFQATT and SNEGSKA (reference sequence).

This clonotype was counted once. The rearrangement links TRBV7-9 to TRBJ2-5, with D perhaps matching TRBD1 or TRBD2 (5 bases each). CDR1 is SEHNR and CDR2 is FQNEAQ in the germline V gene (reference sequence). The CDR3 sequence is 15 residues long. V lost 5 bases to trimming and J lost 11 bases, with 24 bases between them. The CDR3 loop is CASSPAGKGYNEQYF. The CDR3 coding sequence is TGTGCCAGCAGCCCCGCCGGGAAGGGGTACAATGAGCAGTACTTC.

This clonotype occurred a few times. The rearrangement links TRBV7-2 to TRBJ2-1, with TRBD2 identical over 7 bases. V lost 1 base and J lost 8; bases outside the gene matches: 14. The CDR3 is 17 residues long. Germline values: CDR1 SGHTA, CDR2 FQGNSA. CDR3 amino acids: CASSLDWKLAFLDEQFF. The DNA of the CDR3 is TGTGCCAGCAGCTTAGACTGGAAACTAGCGTTCCTAGATGAGCAGTTCTTC.

This clonotype has just one count. This chain links TRBV20-1 with TRBJ2-7; 12 positions match TRBD2. Trimming at V came to 5 bases and at J to 9 bases, leaving 11 bases not matched to a gene. Germline loops: CDR1 DFQATT, CDR2 SNEGSKA (reference sequence). The CDR3 has 14 residues. DNA for the CDR3: TGCAGTGCTCCTCCCAGACTAGCGGGGGACGTGCAGTACTTC. Translating it yields CSAPPRLAGDVQYF.

This chain links TRBV6-1 with TRBJ2-4; D may match TRBD1 or TRBD2 (5 bases each). The V end was cut by 3 bases, the J end by 8 bases, with 14 bases between. CDR3 length: 14 amino acids. Germline V gene lookup returns CDR1 MNHNS and CDR2 SASEGT. The CDR3 DNA reads TGTGCCAGCAGTGAGTCCAGGGTGGGGGACATTCAGTACTTC. It yields the protein CASSESRVGDIQYF.

Worth noting for this clonotype: This may be a read error: a much more frequent sequence differs by one nucleotide. The chain couples TRBV12-3 or TRBV12-4 to TRBJ2-1, with 10 nucleotides matching TRBD1. The J call may be faulty, since TRBJ2-7 better matches the DNA end. CDR3 length: 14 residues. In nucleotides, the CDR3 is TGTGCCAGCAGTATGACAGGGGGCTACAATGAGCAGTACTTC. Translated: CASSMTGGYNEQYF.

This clonotype has more than one count but fewer than ten. The J gene is TRBJ2-5, the V gene TRBV9; TRBD2 agrees at 9 bases. V gave up 0 bases and J gave up 4 bases; unmatched junction bases: 4. The CDR3 spans 15 residues. Germline values: CDR1 SGDLS, CDR2 YYNGEE. CDR3: CASSVAGTSRETQYF. The CDR3 bases are TGTGCCAGCAGCGTAGCCGGGACTAGCAGAGAGACCCAGTACTTC.

This clonotype was recorded a few times. The chain is built from TRBV11-2 and TRBJ1-2; D not certain. With 0 bases removed from V and 6 bases from J, the gap between germline ends came to 8 bases. This CDR3 spans 13 amino acids. Germline lookup yields CDR1 SGHAT and CDR2 FQNNGV. In DNA form, the CDR3 reads TGTGCCAGCAGCTTAGATGAGAGGGATGGCTACACCTTC. Its translation: CASSLDERDGYTF.

V and J are TRBV14 and TRBJ2-3, with TRBD1 identical over 11 bases. The CDR3 extends over 14 amino acids. The trim removed 3 bases at V and 7 bases at J, leaving 3 bases unmatched. Looked up from germline, CDR1 is SGHDN and CDR2 is FVKESK. CDR3 loop: CASSHGQGAHTQYF. DNA for the CDR3: TGTGCCAGCAGCCACGGACAGGGGGCCCATACGCAGTATTTT. Filled out from reference TRBV14 and TRBJ2-3, the complete variable domain reads EAGVTQFPSHSVIEKGQTVTLRCDPISGHDNLYWYRRVMGKEIKFLLHFVKESKQDESGMPNNRFLAERTGGTYSTLKVQPAELEDSGVYFCASSHGQGAHTQYFGPGTRLTVL.

The rearrangement uses TRBV20-1 and TRBJ1-4, with D unresolved. Trimming shortened V by 0 bases and J by 10 bases, and 9 bases separated the two germline ends. Germline CDR1 is DFQATT and CDR2 is SNEGSKA (reference sequence). The CDR3 is 12 residues long. The CDR3 spells CSARDPGRKLFF. The CDR3 coding sequence is TGCAGTGCTAGAGATCCCGGGAGAAAACTGTTTTTT.